Listed here is a single T cell receptor (beta chain). After removal of 6 bases from V and 0 bases from J, the junction contained 5 bases not matched to a gene. Looked up from germline, CDR1 is LNHDA and CDR2 is SQIVND (reference sequence). The CDR3 runs to 15 residues. The sample is drawn from a study of memory CD4+ T cells and cytomegalovirus serostatus. In the original processing: After removing out-of-frame reads, around 2 million distinct TCRbeta sequences remained. Data came from immunoSEQ multiplex PCR; TCRdb stores just in-frame clones and leaves some out. From that table come the V and J calls and clone size; the DNA was used to work out D and trimming. The sample includes fewer than 90,000 clones, just under 80% of them seen just once. The sort gate was single viable CD3+CD4+CD8-CD45RO+ cells for memory CD4+ T cells. Positive selection with CD4 microbeads enriched total CD4+ T cells.

This chain connects TRBV19 to TRBJ2-1, with 7 bases aligning to TRBD2. The sample taken for sequencing was memory CD4+ T cells from blood. This TCR came from an adult in good health and CMV-seropositive. CDR3 residues: CASRRQRDSYNEQFF. DNA for the CDR3: TGTGCCAGTAGGAGACAGCGGGACTCCTACAATGAGCAGTTCTTC.